This T cell receptor beta chain was captured in a study of stem cell transplantation in POMP-related autoinflammatory disease. Looking at the study overall: Defective thymoproteasomes were hypothesized to impair CD8+ T-cell positive selection. General study results and limits: Patients with PRAID showed a restricted number of unique TRB V-J gene pairings. A trend toward lower repertoire diversity and greater clonality appeared in every analyzed T-cell subset of PRAID patients.

PRAID featured prominent immunodeficiency. The repertoire was sequenced with immunoSEQ multiplex PCR; TCRdb's copy has only in-frame clones and lacks some. The sample lists 4,500 to 5,500 clones; about 92% were seen once. This clone occurred once. The target antigen is unknown. Germline V lookup: CDR1 MGHRA, CDR2 YSYEKL. V was shortened by 4 bases and J by 0 bases, with 12 bases between the two germline ends. The CDR3 runs 16 residues. The J gene is TRBJ1-4, the V gene TRBV4-1, with D perhaps TRBD1 (5 bases). This receptor was obtained from a human patient with POMP-related autoinflammation and immune dysregulation (PRAID). The T cells may partly be graft donor cells. This sample comprised CD8+ T cells from PBMCs, obtained after stem cell transplantation. The CDR3 region is CASSPSQGTTNEKLFF. DNA of the CDR3: TGCGCCAGCAGCCCAAGTCAGGGAACAACTAATGAAAAACTGTTTTTT.